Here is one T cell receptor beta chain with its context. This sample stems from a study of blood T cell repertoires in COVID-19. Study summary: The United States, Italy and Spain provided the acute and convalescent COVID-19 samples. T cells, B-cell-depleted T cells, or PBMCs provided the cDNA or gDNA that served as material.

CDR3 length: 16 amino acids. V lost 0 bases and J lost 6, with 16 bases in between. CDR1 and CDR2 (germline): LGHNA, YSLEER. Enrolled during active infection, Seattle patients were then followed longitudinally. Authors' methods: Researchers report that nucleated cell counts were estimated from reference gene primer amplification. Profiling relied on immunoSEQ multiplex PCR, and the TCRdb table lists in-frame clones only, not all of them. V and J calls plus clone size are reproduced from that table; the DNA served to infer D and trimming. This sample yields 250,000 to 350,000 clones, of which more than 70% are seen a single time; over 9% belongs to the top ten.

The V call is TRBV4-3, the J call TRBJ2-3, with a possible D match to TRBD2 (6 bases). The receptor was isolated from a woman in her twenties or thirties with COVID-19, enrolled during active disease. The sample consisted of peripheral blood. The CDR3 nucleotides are TGCGCCAGCAGCCAAGATTGGCCCAGGAGGGGCGATACGCAGTATTTT. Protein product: CASSQDWPRRGDTQYF.